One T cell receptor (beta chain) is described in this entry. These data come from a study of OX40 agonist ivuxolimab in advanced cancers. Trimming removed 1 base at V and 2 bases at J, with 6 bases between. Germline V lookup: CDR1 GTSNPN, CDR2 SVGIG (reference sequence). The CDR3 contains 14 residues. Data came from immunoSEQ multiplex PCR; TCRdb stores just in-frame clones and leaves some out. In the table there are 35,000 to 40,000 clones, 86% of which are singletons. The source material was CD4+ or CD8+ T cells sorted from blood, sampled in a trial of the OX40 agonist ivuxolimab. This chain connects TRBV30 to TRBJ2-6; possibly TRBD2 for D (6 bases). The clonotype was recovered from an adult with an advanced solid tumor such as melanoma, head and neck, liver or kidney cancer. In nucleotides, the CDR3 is TGTGCCTGGAGTGGGGAGGCTGGGGCCAACGTCCTGACTTTC. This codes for CAWSGEAGANVLTF.